This passage covers 29 T cell receptor beta chains from one sample sequenced in a study of T cells in women clearing cervical HPV infection listed by TCRdb under 2018. Libraries were built with the immunoSEQ multiplex PCR assay. TCRdb mirrors the immuneACCESS table, restricted to in-frame sequences. Some clones are absent from its copies; in checked studies, under half trace to an unresolved V gene, and the reason for the others is unknown. The table kept for this sample lists 10,000 to 15,000 clones. About a tenth of the sample is held by the ten biggest clonotypes. Sequencing was carried out using blood buffy coat. These receptors were obtained from a woman aged 18-69 years with a cervical HPV16 infection that either progressed to CIN3+ or cleared (not recorded which).

To note about this clone: With the read ending 3 residues before the CDR3 end, the germline J gene is used to fill in that end. The chain carries TRBV4-2 and TRBJ1-2, with a weak D call TRBD1 (5 bases). V dropped 3 bases and J dropped 7 bases, with 21 bases sitting between them. Per germline, CDR1 LGHNA and CDR2 YNFKEQ. This CDR3 is built from 16 residues. CDR3 bases read: TGTGCCAGCAGCCAGGCCCCGGGGGGGGAATCTGCTGGC. Encoded protein: CASSQAPGGESAG. The full CDR3 reads CASSQAPGGESAGYTF.

On this clone: The read stops 3 residues short of the end of the CDR3; the missing end is completed from the germline J gene. The chain carries TRBV20-1 and TRBJ2-7, with D perhaps TRBD2 (7 bases). The CDR3 consists of 16 residues. Germline V gene sequence: CDR1 DFQATT, CDR2 SNEGSKA (reference sequence). V lost 0 bases, J lost 4 bases, and 19 bases lay in between. The CDR3 bases that were read are TGCAGTGCTAGAGATCAGGGGCAGGGAGGGGGTTACGAG. Amino acids: CSARDQGQGGGYE. The whole CDR3 region reads CSARDQGQGGGYEQYF.

About this clone itself: From the germline J gene comes the end of the CDR3, since the read stops 3 residues before it. The chain employs TRBV13 and TRBJ1-4; D is uncertain. From germline, CDR1 is PRHDT and CDR2 FYEKMQ (reference sequence). This CDR3 region has 11 residues. V lost 6 bases, J lost 4 bases, and 3 bases lay in between. CDR3: CASSSNEKLFF. The DNA read from the CDR3 is TGTGCCAGCAGTAGTAATGAAAAA.

In terms of frequency, this clone is large. The read falls 3 residues short of the CDR3 end, and the missing part is taken from the germline J gene. Other DNA sequences from this sample encode an identical CDR3 as well. The chain links TRBV7-7 to TRBJ2-7; TRBD1 aligns across 11 bases. Germline V lookup: CDR1 SSHAT, CDR2 FNYEAQ (reference sequence). With V trimmed by 5 bases and J by 4 bases, 7 bases remained unmatched. This CDR3 contains 15 residues. The CDR3 is CASSVGQGDTYEQYF. Partial CDR3 DNA: TGTGCCAGCAGCGTGGGACAGGGGGACACTTACGAG.

Comment on this clone: The read falls 3 residues short of the CDR3 end, and the missing part is taken from the germline J gene. The chain recombines TRBV19 with TRBJ1-1, with D unclear. The V end lost 4 bases, the J end lost 0 bases, and 9 bases lay between the germline ends. This CDR3 has 14 residues. Looked up from germline, CDR1 is LNHDA and CDR2 is SQIVND (reference sequence). CDR3 protein: CASSKAWLNTEAFF. CDR3 DNA (partial): TGTGCCAGTAGTAAGGCATGGCTGAACACTGAA.

Of note for this clone: Germline and junction disagree at one end, which may indicate a read error. The CDR3 end is not reached by the read, which stops 3 residues before it; the germline J gene fills it in. V is TRBV4-2 and J is TRBJ2-3, with D possibly TRBD1 on 6 matching bases. CDR3 length: 16 amino acids. From germline, CDR1 is LGHNA and CDR2 YNFKEQ. CDR3 DNA, as far as it was read: TGCGCCAGCAGCCAAAACAACCCCAGGGGAGTGAATACG. Its translation: CASSQNNPRGVNT. In full, the CDR3 reads CASSQNNPRGVNTQYF.

On this clone itself: The CDR3 end is not reached by the read, which stops 3 residues before it; the germline J gene fills it in. V gene TRBV6-1 combines with J gene TRBJ1-1; 11 nucleotides line up with TRBD1. There are 15 residues in the CDR3. Germline CDR1 reads MNHNS; CDR2 reads SASEGT. With V trimmed by 5 bases and J by 4 bases, 6 bases remained unmatched. The CDR3 is CASSKEGQGVTEAFF. The CDR3 DNA, read in part, is TGTGCCAGCAGTAAAGAGGGACAGGGGGTCACTGAA.

This clone is deemed medium-sized by its frequency. Coverage ceases 3 residues before the CDR3 finishes, and the germline J gene fills in the end. The chain has TRBV9 and TRBJ2-5, with TRBD2 matching 10 bases. The CDR3 sequence is 16 residues long. After removal of 4 bases from V and 5 bases from J, the junction contained 11 bases not matched to a gene. Germline CDR1 SGDLS, CDR2 YYNGEE. CDR3 protein: CASSPPSGGVRETQYF. The part of the CDR3 DNA that was read is TGTGCCAGCAGCCCCCCCAGCGGGGGGGTCCGGGAGACC.

In regard to this clone: The observed sequence ends 3 residues before the CDR3 terminus, with the missing tail filled in from the germline J gene. This rearrangement joins TRBV7-9 to TRBJ2-2; 7 bases are a match to TRBD1. Germline V lookup: CDR1 SEHNR, CDR2 FQNEAQ (reference sequence). This CDR3 region has 13 residues. This CDR3 reads CASEGTAREKLFF. The CDR3 DNA, read in part, is TGTGCCAGCGAAGGGACAGCACGGGAAAAG.

Turning to this clone: The CDR3 extends 3 residues past the end of the read, so its final part is completed from the germline J gene. The V call is TRBV2, the J call TRBJ1-1; 10 bases agree with TRBD1. This CDR3 comprises 13 residues. Trimming removed 8 bases from V and 3 bases from J; junction bases left unmatched: 3. CDR1 and CDR2 from the germline V gene are SNHLY and FYNNEI. CDR3 in amino acids: CASLGTGDTEAFF. Incomplete CDR3 DNA: TGTGCCAGCCTAGGGACAGGGGACACTGAA.

Of note for this clone: Coverage ceases 3 residues before the CDR3 finishes, and the germline J gene fills in the end. The chain couples TRBV5-1 to TRBJ1-5, with D hard to call. This CDR3 contains 14 residues. The germline V gene has CDR1 SGHRS and CDR2 YFSETQ. V gave up 0 bases and J gave up 7 bases, with 11 bases separating them. The sequenced part of the CDR3 DNA is TGCGCCAGCAGCTTGGGGCAGGCTGGCCAGCCC. Its translation: CASSLGQAGQP. In full, the CDR3 is CASSLGQAGQPQHF.

On this clone: The DNA ends 3 residues before the CDR3 does, and the rest of the CDR3 is filled in from the germline J gene. The rearrangement links TRBV28 to TRBJ1-2; tentatively, D is TRBD1 (6 bases). This CDR3 has 17 residues. The V gene's germline CDR1 is MDHEN and CDR2 SYDVKM. Partial CDR3 DNA: TGTGCCAGCAGTACGAGGGGGGGCACACAGGGTCATGAAGGC. Protein product: CASSTRGGTQGHEG. The entire CDR3 protein is CASSTRGGTQGHEGYTF.

Notes on this clone: The read terminates 3 residues before the CDR3 end, so the remaining end is supplied by the germline J gene. This chain uses TRBV5-4 with TRBJ2-2; 9 bases agree with TRBD1. There are 13 residues in the CDR3. From germline, CDR1 is SGHNT and CDR2 YYREEE (reference sequence). The trim removed 5 bases at V and 8 bases at J, leaving 4 bases unmatched. The part of the CDR3 DNA that was read is TGTGCCAGCAGGGAACAGGGGGCTGGGGAG. Amino acids: CASREQGAGE. The full CDR3 is CASREQGAGELFF.

In the case of this clone: Read data end 3 residues before the CDR3 end; the end is taken from the germline J gene. This chain links TRBV19 with TRBJ1-1; D uncertain. The CDR3 runs 15 residues. Trimming removed 5 bases at V and 1 base at J, with 14 bases between. Germline V lookup: CDR1 LNHDA, CDR2 SQIVND (reference sequence). The chain's CDR3 is CASSWSDRSNTEAFF. Incomplete CDR3 DNA: TGTGCCAGTAGTTGGAGCGATAGATCGAACACTGAA.

Regarding this clone: With the read ending 3 residues before the CDR3 end, the germline J gene is used to fill in that end. This chain links TRBV19 with TRBJ1-5, with D unresolved. CDR1 and CDR2 (germline): LNHDA, SQIVND (reference sequence). The CDR3 loop spans 16 amino acids. The germline V and J ends were trimmed by 5 bases and 4 bases, with 18 bases remaining between them. CDR3 region: CASSLNPSLVNQPQHF. The part of the CDR3 DNA that was read is TGTGCCAGTAGTCTTAATCCCAGTCTGGTAAATCAGCCC.

Worth noting for this clone: Read sequence stops 3 residues before the CDR3 end, and the germline J gene provides the missing end. The V gene is TRBV7-9, the J gene TRBJ2-7; no reliable D call. The ends were cut back, 1 base at V and 2 bases at J, with 9 bases in the middle. Per the germline V gene, CDR1 is SEHNR and CDR2 is FQNEAQ (reference sequence). The CDR3 is 14 amino acids. The CDR3 loop reads CASSLEARAYEQYF. Incomplete CDR3 DNA: TGTGCCAGCAGCTTAGAAGCCCGGGCCTACGAG.

On this clone: The CDR3 is cut off 3 residues early in the read; its end comes from the germline J gene. The gene calls are TRBV29-1 and TRBJ2-4; no clear D. CDR3 length: 12 amino acids. Germline loops: CDR1 SQVTM, CDR2 ANQGSEA. The CDR3 sequence: CSVAVINYGQYF. CDR3 DNA (partial): TGCAGCGTTGCGGTCATTAACTATGGT.

The CDR3 sequence: CASSLEGLANEQFF. CDR3 bases read: TGTGCCAGCAGCTTAGAGGGACTAGCGAATGAG. V usage is TRBV7-2 and J usage is TRBJ2-1, with TRBD2 matching over 10 bases. The read terminates 3 residues ahead of where the CDR3 ends, so the germline J gene completes it. V lost 1 base to trimming and J lost 7 bases; unmatched junction nucleotides: 1. The CDR3 length is 14 residues. In germline, CDR1 is SGHTA, CDR2 FQGNSA. Using reference TRBV7-2 and TRBJ2-1 for the parts outside the CDR3, the full variable domain is GAGVSQSPSNKVTEKGKDVELRCDPISGHTALYWYRQSLGQGLEFLIYFQGNSAPDKSGLPSDRFSAERTGGSVSTLTIQRTQQEDSAVYLCASSLEGLANEQFFGPGTRLTVL.

Details on this clone: Read coverage stops 3 residues before the CDR3 terminus; the germline J gene supplies the remainder. This chain uses TRBV13 with TRBJ2-5; D remains unclear. Per germline, CDR1 PRHDT and CDR2 FYEKMQ (reference sequence). The CDR3 has 14 residues. With 5 bases removed from V and 5 bases from J, the gap between germline ends came to 15 bases. CDR3 in amino acids: CASSVSHTGETQYF. CDR3 DNA (partial): TGTGCCAGCAGCGTCTCCCATACCGGGGAGACC. The full variable domain, completed using reference TRBV13 and TRBJ2-5, is AAGVIQSPRHLIKEKRETATLKCYPIPRHDTVYWYQQGPGQDPQFLISFYEKMQSDKGSIPDRFSAQQFSDYHSELNMSSLELGDSALYFCASSVSHTGETQYFGPGTRLLVL.

With respect to this clone: Read coverage stops 3 residues before the CDR3 terminus; the germline J gene supplies the remainder. This chain joins TRBV6-2 or TRBV6-3 and TRBJ2-3; 12 bases match TRBD1. Per the germline V gene, CDR1 is MNHEY and CDR2 is SVGEGT. This CDR3 comprises 17 residues. Losses at the gene ends were 6 bases for V and 0 bases for J; bases not matched to a gene: 7. The covered CDR3 bases are TGTGCCAGCAGCCACCGGGACAGGGGGCTCAGCACAGATACG. Protein product: CASSHRDRGLSTDT. The whole CDR3 protein is CASSHRDRGLSTDTQYF.

Turning to this clone: The CDR3 is cut off 3 residues early in the read; its end comes from the germline J gene. The chain is built from TRBV20-1 and TRBJ2-5, with 10 bases that match TRBD2. Germline lookup yields CDR1 DFQATT and CDR2 SNEGSKA (reference sequence). The CDR3 sequence is 13 residues long. After removal of 0 bases from V and 5 bases from J, the junction contained 0 bases not matched to a gene. The CDR3 protein is CSARDSGRETQYF. CDR3 DNA, as far as it was read: TGCAGTGCTAGAGATAGCGGGAGGGAGACC.

About this clone: The observed sequence ends 3 residues before the CDR3 terminus, with the missing tail filled in from the germline J gene. V usage is TRBV6-2 or TRBV6-3 and J usage is TRBJ2-5, with a tentative D call TRBD1 (5 bases). Germline V gene lookup returns CDR1 MNHEY and CDR2 SVGEGT. CDR3 length equals 16 residues. Trimming removed 2 bases at V and 5 bases at J, with 18 bases between. The covered CDR3 bases are TGTGCCAGCAGTTACGTACCGGCGGCAGGGAAGGAGACC. It translates to CASSYVPAAGKET. The complete CDR3 reads CASSYVPAAGKETQYF.

As to this clone: The read terminates 3 residues ahead of where the CDR3 ends, so the germline J gene completes it. This chain links TRBV6-2 or TRBV6-3 with TRBJ1-6; TRBD1 matches at 9 bases. Germline V CDR1 and CDR2: MNHEY, SVGEGT. The CDR3 loop spans 15 amino acids. The junction had 9 bases not matched to a gene; V was cut back by 5 bases and J by 10 bases. CDR3 in amino acids: CASSLGQGYRSPLHF. The CDR3 DNA, read in part, is TGTGCCAGCAGTCTCGGACAGGGGTACCGATCACCC.

In the case of this clone: The read stops 3 residues short of the end of the CDR3; the missing end is completed from the germline J gene. The J gene is TRBJ2-1, the V gene TRBV27; 10 nucleotides line up with TRBD1. J was trimmed by 9 bases and V by 7 bases; bases with no gene match: 9. Germline lookup yields CDR1 MNHEY and CDR2 SMNVEV (reference sequence). The CDR3 consists of 14 residues. The CDR3 DNA, read in part, is TGTGCCAGCACCCCGGGACAGGGGATCAGTGAG. It encodes CASTPGQGISE. The full CDR3 sequence reads CASTPGQGISEQFF.

As for this clone: The missing CDR3 end, 3 residues past where the read stops, is filled in from the germline J gene. The chain carries TRBV5-1 and TRBJ2-5; weak D call: TRBD2 (6 bases). The CDR3 is 15 amino acids. Germline assignment: CDR1 SGHRS and CDR2 YFSETQ. The CDR3 loop is CASSFFGGSTDTQYF. The CDR3 DNA, read in part, is TGCGCCAGCAGCTTCTTCGGGGGTTCCACAGATACC. Full variable domain (rest looked up from reference TRBV5-1 and TRBJ2-5): KAGVTQTPRYLIKTRGQQVTLSCSPISGHRSVSWYQQTPGQGLQFLFEYFSETQRNKGNFPGRFSGRQFSNSRSEMNVSTLELGDSALYLCASSFFGGSTDTQYFGPGTRLLVL.

For this clone: The read ends 3 residues before the CDR3 terminus; that terminus is restored from the germline J gene. V is TRBV7-3 and J is TRBJ2-3; 7 nucleotides agree with TRBD2. CDR1 and CDR2 (germline): SGHTA, FQGTGA. J gave up 6 bases and V 3 bases, and 3 bases lay outside the gene matches. CDR3 length: 13 amino acids. The CDR3 loop is CASSFWGGDTQYF. The covered CDR3 bases are TGTGCCAGCAGCTTTTGGGGGGGGGATACG. Looking up the rest from reference TRBV7-3 and TRBJ2-3 gives the full variable domain: GAGVSQTPSNKVTEKGKYVELRCDPISGHTALYWYRQSLGQGPEFLIYFQGTGAADDSGLPNDRFFAVRPEGSVSTLKIQRTERGDSAVYLCASSFWGGDTQYFGPGTRLTVL.

This clone counts as medium-sized by frequency. The missing CDR3 end, 3 residues past where the read stops, is filled in from the germline J gene. The V call is TRBV5-1, the J call TRBJ2-5; 7 bases fit TRBD1. The CDR3 runs 16 residues. Trimming took 0 bases from V and 4 from J; bases not matched to a gene: 9. The germline CDR1 and CDR2 sequences are SGHRS and YFSETQ. Incomplete CDR3 DNA: TGCGCCAGCAGCTTGGCCTTAGGGGGACAGATAGAGACC. Protein: CASSLALGGQIET. The complete CDR3 sequence is CASSLALGGQIETQYF.

Details on this clone: Read sequence stops 3 residues before the CDR3 end, and the germline J gene provides the missing end. Other nucleotide sequences from this sample produce the same CDR3. The chain has TRBV6-1 and TRBJ1-5; a weak D match, TRBD1 (6 bases). Trimming took off 2 bases at V and 4 bases at J, with 9 bases between the two ends. Germline V gives CDR1 MNHNS, CDR2 SASEGT. CDR3 length: 14 residues. CDR3 bases read: TGTGCCAGCAGTGAACAGCAGGGGAATCAGCCC. This gives the protein CASSEQQGNQP. The entire CDR3 is CASSEQQGNQPQHF.

Comments on this clone: The CDR3 goes on 3 residues after the read ends, and that part is filled in from the germline J gene. The chain has TRBV20-1 and TRBJ1-1, with D perhaps TRBD1 (6 bases). V shed 3 bases and J shed 5 bases, with 13 bases lying between them. The length of the CDR3 is 13 residues. CDR1 and CDR2 (germline): DFQATT, SNEGSKA (reference sequence). The DNA read from the CDR3 is TGCAGTGCTAGCCGACAGGAAAGGACTGAA. Its protein product is CSASRQERTE. The entire CDR3 protein is CSASRQERTEAFF.